A selection of T cell receptor beta chains follows, all from one sample in a study of post-analysis software for immune sequencing data. TCRdb fed the PCR reads into MiXCR, producing one record per CDR3 protein. The sample shows approximately 440,000 distinct CDR3 sequences, around 40% of them seen only once. What was sequenced was blood. These receptor sequences come from a girl between 5 and 17 years old with multiple sclerosis. Each CDR3 is given with its conserved first and last residue. A D gene is named only where the DNA matches it firmly. Some rows have no size entry. The others give once, few or many, or a class for an expanded clone.

size: -
length: 15
V: TRBV5-6
D: -
J: TRBJ2-7
DNA: TGTGCCAGCAGCTTGCTTCTGAAAGGGGATGGGGAGCAGTACTTC
CDR3: CASSLLLKGDGEQYF

size: -
length: 15
V: TRBV6-1
D: TRBD2
J: TRBJ2-7
DNA: TGTGCCAGCCGAGAGGGGCCTGGACTAGCGGCGGAGCAGTACTTC
CDR3: CASREGPGLAAEQYF

size: -
length: 15
V: TRBV4-2
D: -
J: TRBJ2-7
DNA: TGTGCCAGCAGCCAAGAAGAGGGAGCGGCCTACGAGCAGTACTTC
CDR3: CASSQEEGAAYEQYF

size: -
length: 16
V: TRBV6-1
D: -
J: TRBJ2-5
DNA: TGTGCCAGCAGTGAAAACTTGTTCGAGGGTCGGGAGACCCAGTACTTC
CDR3: CASSENLFEGRETQYF

size: once
length: 18
V: TRBV6-1
D: TRBD2
J: TRBJ2-3
DNA: TGTGCCAGCAGTAAACCTTCGGGACTAGCGGGAGTAGTAGATACGCAGTATTTT
CDR3: CASSKPSGLAGVVDTQYF

size: few
length: 16
V: TRBV29-1
D: -
J: TRBJ2-5
DNA: TGCAGCGTTGAATCCCAACGGACCCAAGGTGGCGAGACCCAGTACTTC
CDR3: CSVESQRTQGGETQYF

size: few
length: 14
V: TRBV12-3/TRBV12-4
D: -
J: TRBJ1-1
DNA: TGTGCCAGCAGTTTATCTGCAGGGAACACTGAAGCTTTCTTT
CDR3: CASSLSAGNTEAFF

size: -
length: 12
V: TRBV29-1
D: -
J: TRBJ2-5
DNA: TGCAGCGTTGCAAAGAACCAAGAGACCCAGTACTTC
CDR3: CSVAKNQETQYF

size: -
length: 15
V: TRBV7-9
D: TRBD1
J: TRBJ2-5
DNA: TGTGCCAGCAGCGGCCTGACAGGGGGAGGGGAGACCCAGTACTTC
CDR3: CASSGLTGGGETQYF

size: -
length: 14
V: TRBV14
D: -
J: TRBJ1-1
DNA: TGTGCCAGCAGCCGGGACTGGGGGCGAGGTGCGGCTTTCTTT
CDR3: CASSRDWGRGAAFF

size: -
length: 12
V: TRBV29-1
D: -
J: TRBJ1-4
DNA: TGCAGCGTAGGACGGAAAAATGAAAAACTGTTTTTT
CDR3: CSVGRKNEKLFF

size: -
length: 13
V: TRBV29-1
D: -
J: TRBJ1-2
DNA: TGCAGCGTCTTATTCGGGGTGGGCTATGGCTACACCTTC
CDR3: CSVLFGVGYGYTF

size: -
length: 16
V: TRBV12-3/TRBV12-4
D: -
J: TRBJ1-5
DNA: TGTGCCAGCAGTTTAAGATCTACAGGGACCAATCAGCCCCAGCATTTT
CDR3: CASSLRSTGTNQPQHF

size: -
length: 14
V: TRBV29-1
D: -
J: TRBJ2-3
DNA: TGCAGCGTGGTTACAGGGTATAGCACAGATACGCAGTGTTTT
CDR3: CSVVTGYSTDTQCF

size: few
length: 15
V: TRBV6-4
D: -
J: TRBJ2-3
DNA: TGTGCCAGCAGTGAGAGTAATCAGGGAGCAGATACGCAGTATTTT
CDR3: CASSESNQGADTQYF

size: few
length: 16
V: TRBV5-1
D: TRBD2
J: TRBJ2-7
DNA: TGCGCCAGCAGCTGGGCTAGCGGGTCATGGAACTACGAGCAGTACTTC
CDR3: CASSWASGSWNYEQYF

size: -
length: 14
V: TRBV28
D: -
J: TRBJ2-3
DNA: TGTGCCAGCAGTCCAATGGTGGGCACAGATACGCAGTATTTT
CDR3: CASSPMVGTDTQYF

size: -
length: 18
V: TRBV4-1
D: TRBD2
J: TRBJ2-1
DNA: TGCGCCAGCAGCCAAGGGGTGACTAGCAGCCGCTCCTACAATGAGCAGTTCTTC
CDR3: CASSQGVTSSRSYNEQFF

size: -
length: 13
V: TRBV12-3/TRBV12-4
D: -
J: TRBJ2-4
DNA: TGTGCCAGCGCAAAAGGGGTTTCGGGAGAGCAGTACTTC
CDR3: CASAKGVSGEQYF

size: -
length: 15
V: TRBV7-3
D: -
J: TRBJ2-5
DNA: TGTGCCAGCAGCTTAGGGAGCGGGTACGGAGAGACCCAGTACTTC
CDR3: CASSLGSGYGETQYF

size: -
length: 15
V: TRBV7-9
D: -
J: TRBJ2-1
DNA: TGTGCCAGCAGCCGAGTGGGAGTTCCCTACAATGAGCAGTTCTTC
CDR3: CASSRVGVPYNEQFF

size: once
length: 16
V: TRBV12-3/TRBV12-4
D: -
J: TRBJ1-6
DNA: TGTGCCAGCAGTTGGATAGGCGGGTTGCGAAAGACACCCCTCCACTTT
CDR3: CASSWIGGLRKTPLHF

size: few
length: 14
V: TRBV9
D: -
J: TRBJ2-5
DNA: TGTGCCAGCAGCGTAGAGCACTCCGGGACGGCGGAGTACTTC
CDR3: CASSVEHSGTAEYF

size: -
length: 15
V: TRBV6-6
D: -
J: TRBJ2-7
DNA: TGTGCCAGCAGTTCTGAAGGGGAATCCCCCTACGAGCAGTACTTC
CDR3: CASSSEGESPYEQYF

size: -
length: 16
V: TRBV5-5
D: TRBD1
J: TRBJ1-2
DNA: TGTGCCAGCAGCTTGGTTGGGACAGGGACCAACTATGGCTACACCTTC
CDR3: CASSLVGTGTNYGYTF

size: few
length: 12
V: TRBV29-1
D: -
J: TRBJ1-2
DNA: TGCAGCGTTCCCACGTCGGGCTATGGCTACACCTTC
CDR3: CSVPTSGYGYTF

size: -
length: 17
V: TRBV28
D: TRBD2
J: TRBJ2-5
DNA: TGTGCCAGCAGAAGGACTAGCGGGAGGTGGGGCCAAGAGACCCAGTACTTC
CDR3: CASRRTSGRWGQETQYF

size: -
length: 15
V: TRBV7-9
D: -
J: TRBJ2-3
DNA: TGTGCCAGCAGCCTCCGGGACATCAGCACAGATACGCAGTATTTT
CDR3: CASSLRDISTDTQYF

size: -
length: 14
V: TRBV4-1
D: -
J: TRBJ2-5
DNA: TGCGCCAGCAGCCCAGGGATGCTCCAAGAGACCCAGTACTTC
CDR3: CASSPGMLQETQYF

size: few
length: 9
V: TRBV7-3
D: -
J: TRBJ2-7
DNA: TGTGCCAGCAGCCCCGAGCAGTACTTC
CDR3: CASSPEQYF

size: -
length: 14
V: TRBV20-1
D: TRBD2
J: TRBJ2-3
DNA: TGCAGTGCTGTCAGCGGGGCTATCACAGATACGCAGTATTTT
CDR3: CSAVSGAITDTQYF

size: few
length: 17
V: TRBV5-1
D: -
J: TRBJ2-6
DNA: TGCGCCAGCAGCCAAAAAGTACAGGGCTCTGGGGCCAACGTCCTGACTTTC
CDR3: CASSQKVQGSGANVLTF

size: -
length: 15
V: TRBV9
D: -
J: TRBJ2-1
DNA: TGTGCCAGCAGCGTAGCTCCTAGTCCCTACAATGAGCAGTTCTTC
CDR3: CASSVAPSPYNEQFF

size: -
length: 14
V: TRBV28
D: TRBD1
J: TRBJ1-2
DNA: TGTGCCAGCAGGCAAACAGGGGGAGGCTATGGCTACACCTTC
CDR3: CASRQTGGGYGYTF

size: few
length: 16
V: TRBV10-3
D: TRBD1
J: TRBJ2-6
DNA: TGTGCCATCAGTACGGGACAGGGGACTGGGGCCAACGTCCTGACTTTC
CDR3: CAISTGQGTGANVLTF

size: few
length: 12
V: TRBV28
D: -
J: TRBJ2-7
DNA: TGTGCCAGCAGTTATGGGGTCTACGAGCAGTACTTC
CDR3: CASSYGVYEQYF

size: -
length: 16
V: TRBV6-1
D: -
J: TRBJ2-3
DNA: TGTGCCAGCAGTCCAAGCGGAAGCCTAGGTCGGTATACGCAGTATTTT
CDR3: CASSPSGSLGRYTQYF

size: few
length: 14
V: TRBV7-2
D: -
J: TRBJ2-5
DNA: TGTGCCAGCAGCTTAGTCGGCCTCCAAGAGACCCAGTACTTC
CDR3: CASSLVGLQETQYF

size: few
length: 14
V: TRBV29-1
D: TRBD1
J: TRBJ1-5
DNA: TGCAGCGTACGGGACAGGGGCGGCAATCAGCCCCAGCATTTT
CDR3: CSVRDRGGNQPQHF

size: few
length: 15
V: TRBV5-1
D: -
J: TRBJ2-3
DNA: TGCGCCAGCAGCTTGACGGGGACCCGCACAGATACGCAGTATTTT
CDR3: CASSLTGTRTDTQYF

size: -
length: 15
V: TRBV27
D: -
J: TRBJ2-1
DNA: TGTGCCAGCAGTCGGACTGGCCAATCGGGGGATGAGCAGTTCTTC
CDR3: CASSRTGQSGDEQFF

size: -
length: 11
V: TRBV29-1
D: -
J: TRBJ2-5
DNA: TGCAGCGTTGTGGCTGGTGAGACCCAGTACTTC
CDR3: CSVVAGETQYF

size: -
length: 12
V: TRBV28
D: TRBD1
J: TRBJ1-2
DNA: TGTGCCTTGGGACAGGAGGCCTATGGCTACACCTTC
CDR3: CALGQEAYGYTF

size: -
length: 12
V: TRBV20-1
D: -
J: TRBJ2-1
DNA: TGCAGTGGCGTTCTTTACCCGGCCGGGCAGTTCTTC
CDR3: CSGVLYPAGQFF

size: -
length: 15
V: TRBV7-9
D: -
J: TRBJ1-1
DNA: TGTGCCAGCACAGCCGGGGGGGTTGGCGACACTGAAGCTTTCTTT
CDR3: CASTAGGVGDTEAFF

size: -
length: 15
V: TRBV3-1
D: -
J: TRBJ1-1
DNA: TGTGCCAGCAGCCCAACGGAGGGGGAAAACACTGAAGCTTTCTTT
CDR3: CASSPTEGENTEAFF

size: -
length: 15
V: TRBV28
D: -
J: TRBJ2-5
DNA: TGTGCCAGCAGTTTGGGACATTCGTCTGTAAAGACCCAGTACTTC
CDR3: CASSLGHSSVKTQYF

size: -
length: 15
V: TRBV9
D: -
J: TRBJ1-2
DNA: TGTGCCAGCAGCGTAGCCCCGAGTCTAGACTATGGCTACACCTTC
CDR3: CASSVAPSLDYGYTF

size: -
length: 13
V: TRBV7-2
D: -
J: TRBJ2-7
DNA: TGTGCCAGCAGCTTAGCAGTGGACTACGAGCAGTACTTC
CDR3: CASSLAVDYEQYF

size: -
length: 16
V: TRBV3-1
D: TRBD2
J: TRBJ2-7
DNA: TGTGCCAGCAGCCAATCCATAGCGGGAGGGCCGGAGGAGCAGTACTTC
CDR3: CASSQSIAGGPEEQYF

size: -
length: 15
V: TRBV12-3/TRBV12-4
D: TRBD2
J: TRBJ2-3
DNA: TGTGCCAGCAGTTTAGCGGGAGGGTTGACAGATACGCAGTATTTT
CDR3: CASSLAGGLTDTQYF

size: few
length: 15
V: TRBV7-8
D: -
J: TRBJ2-7
DNA: TGTGCCAGCAGCTTAGTGTGGACAGAACCTAGGGAGCAGTACTTC
CDR3: CASSLVWTEPREQYF

size: -
length: 14
V: TRBV20-1
D: TRBD2
J: TRBJ2-7
DNA: TGCAGTGCTCTCGCGGGAGGGAACGGCTACGAGCAGTACTTC
CDR3: CSALAGGNGYEQYF